One and the same sample provided the 6 T cell receptor beta chains below, sequenced in a study of blood T cell repertoires in COVID-19 (dated by TCRdb to the early 2020s). Receptor libraries were prepared by the immunoSEQ multiplex PCR assay. Imported from immuneACCESS, the table was reduced by TCRdb to in-frame sequences with V and J called. These copies leave out some clones; in studies compared against another copy, an unresolved V gene accounts for under half, and the cause of the remainder is not known. The sample table holds tens of thousands of clones, of which around nine tenths were seen once. Around 5% of the sample goes to the ten largest clones. Material for sequencing was peripheral blood. These receptors originate from a man aged 50-59 years with active or convalescent COVID-19.

The J gene is TRBJ1-5, the V gene TRBV30; D is possibly TRBD1 (6 bases). Germline V gene sequence: CDR1 GTSNPN, CDR2 SVGIG (reference sequence). The CDR3 is made up of 13 amino acids. V was shortened by 1 base and J by 7 bases, with 11 bases between the two germline ends. In nucleotides, the CDR3 is TGTGCCTGGAGTGGGCCAGGGGAACAGCCCCAGCATTTT. Translating gives CAWSGPGEQPQHF.

The chain carries TRBV5-5 and TRBJ1-1; D unresolved. CDR1 is SGHKS and CDR2 is YYEKEE in the germline V gene (reference sequence). Trimming left V 2 bases short and J 4 bases short, with 12 bases between. This CDR3 comprises 14 residues. The CDR3 loop reads CASSLFEGSTEAFF. DNA of the CDR3: TGTGCCAGCAGCTTATTCGAGGGAAGCACTGAAGCTTTCTTT.

The rearrangement joins TRBV6-7 to TRBJ2-5; 8 bases are shared with TRBD2. TRBV6-7 is marked as an open reading frame, function uncertain. There are 15 residues in the CDR3. The V and J ends lost 7 bases and 5 bases, in that order; junction bases with no gene match: 12. The CDR3 sequence is CASTLGGRGVETQYF. CDR3 bases: TGTGCCAGCACCCTTGGTGGGCGGGGGGTTGAGACCCAGTACTTC.

The genes are TRBV15 and TRBJ2-6, with no clear D. From germline, CDR1 is LNHNV and CDR2 YYDKDF (reference sequence). The CDR3 sequence is 13 residues long. Trimming removed 8 bases from V and 2 bases from J, with 7 bases in between. The CDR3 coding sequence is TGTGCCACCCTCTTCGCTGGGGCCAACGTCCTGACTTTC. Its translation is CATLFAGANVLTF.

This clone has a handful of counts. The chain has TRBV7-9 and TRBJ2-3, with TRBD1 identical over 8 bases. This CDR3 spans 16 amino acids. V lost 5 bases and J lost 5; bases outside the gene matches: 12. CDR1 SEHNR and CDR2 FQNEAQ come from the germline V gene (reference sequence). The DNA for the CDR3 is TGTGCCAGCAGCGACTCGGGACAGGTGCCAAAAGATACGCAGTATTTT. As protein: CASSDSGQVPKDTQYF.

This chain links TRBV6-5 with TRBJ1-2; 8 nucleotides match TRBD1. The CDR3 extends over 12 amino acids. Trimming at V came to 7 bases and at J to 6 bases, leaving 4 bases not matched to a gene. Germline V CDR1 and CDR2: MNHEY, SVGAGI. CDR3 loop: CASNTGGHGYTF. In nucleotides, the CDR3 is TGTGCCAGCAACACAGGGGGGCATGGCTACACCTTC.